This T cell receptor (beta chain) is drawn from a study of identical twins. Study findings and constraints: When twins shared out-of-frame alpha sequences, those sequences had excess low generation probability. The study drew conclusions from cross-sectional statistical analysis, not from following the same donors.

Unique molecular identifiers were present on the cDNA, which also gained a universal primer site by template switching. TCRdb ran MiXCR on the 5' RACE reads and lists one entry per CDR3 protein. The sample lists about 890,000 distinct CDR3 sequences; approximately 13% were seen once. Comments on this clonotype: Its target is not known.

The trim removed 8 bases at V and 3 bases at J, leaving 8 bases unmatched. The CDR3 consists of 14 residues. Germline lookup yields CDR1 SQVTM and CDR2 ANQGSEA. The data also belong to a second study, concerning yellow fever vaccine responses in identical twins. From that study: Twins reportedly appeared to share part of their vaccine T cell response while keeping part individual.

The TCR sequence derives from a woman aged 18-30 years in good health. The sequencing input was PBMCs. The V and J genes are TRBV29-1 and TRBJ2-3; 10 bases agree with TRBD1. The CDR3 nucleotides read TGCAGCCTACGACAGGGGGCTTCTACAGATACGCAGTATTTT. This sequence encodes CSLRQGASTDTQYF.